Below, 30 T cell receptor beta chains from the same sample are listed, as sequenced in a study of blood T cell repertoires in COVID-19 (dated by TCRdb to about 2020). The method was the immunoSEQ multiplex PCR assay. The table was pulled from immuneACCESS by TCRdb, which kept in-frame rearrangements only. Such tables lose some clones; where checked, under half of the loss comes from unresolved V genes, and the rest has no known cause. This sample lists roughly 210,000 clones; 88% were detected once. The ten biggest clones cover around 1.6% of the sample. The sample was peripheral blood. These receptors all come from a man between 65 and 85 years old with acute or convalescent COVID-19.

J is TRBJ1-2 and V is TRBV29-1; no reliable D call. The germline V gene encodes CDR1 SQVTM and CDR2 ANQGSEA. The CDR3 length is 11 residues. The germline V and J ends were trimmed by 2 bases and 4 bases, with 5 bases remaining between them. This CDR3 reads CSVEFSYGYTF. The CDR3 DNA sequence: TGCAGCGTTGAATTCAGCTATGGCTACACCTTC.

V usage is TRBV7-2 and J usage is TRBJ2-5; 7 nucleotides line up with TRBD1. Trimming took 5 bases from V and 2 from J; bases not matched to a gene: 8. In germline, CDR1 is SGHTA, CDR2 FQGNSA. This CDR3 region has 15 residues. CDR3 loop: CASSRGQVWQETQYF. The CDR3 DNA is TGTGCCAGCAGCCGTGGACAGGTTTGGCAAGAGACCCAGTACTTC.

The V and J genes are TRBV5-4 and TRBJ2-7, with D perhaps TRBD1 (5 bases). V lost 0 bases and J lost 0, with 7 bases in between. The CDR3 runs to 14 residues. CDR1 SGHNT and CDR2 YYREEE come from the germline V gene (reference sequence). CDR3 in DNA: TGTGCCAGCAGCTTGGATCAGGGCTCCTACGAGCAGTACTTC. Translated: CASSLDQGSYEQYF.

This chain's CDR3 is CASSYLNRGLNEKLFF. The CDR3 coding sequence is TGTGCCAGCAGTTATCTTAACAGGGGGCTTAACGAAAAACTGTTTTTT. The rearrangement uses TRBV28 and TRBJ1-4; the match to TRBD1 covers 9 bases. Germline V lookup: CDR1 MDHEN, CDR2 SYDVKM. The J segment lost 8 bases and the V segment lost 4 bases, leaving 11 bases of the junction unmatched. The CDR3 has 16 residues.

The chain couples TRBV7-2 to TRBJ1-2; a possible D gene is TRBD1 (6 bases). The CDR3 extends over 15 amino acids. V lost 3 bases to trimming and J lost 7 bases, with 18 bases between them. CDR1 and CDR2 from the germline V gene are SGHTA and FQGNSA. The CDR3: CASSFRSGGASGYTF. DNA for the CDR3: TGTGCCAGCAGCTTCCGGAGCGGGGGCGCGTCTGGCTACACCTTC.

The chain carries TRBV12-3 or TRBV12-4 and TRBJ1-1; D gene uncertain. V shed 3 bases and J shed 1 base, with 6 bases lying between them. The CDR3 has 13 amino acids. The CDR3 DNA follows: TGTGCCAGCAGTTTTAGTGGGAACACTGAAGCTTTCTTT. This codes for CASSFSGNTEAFF.

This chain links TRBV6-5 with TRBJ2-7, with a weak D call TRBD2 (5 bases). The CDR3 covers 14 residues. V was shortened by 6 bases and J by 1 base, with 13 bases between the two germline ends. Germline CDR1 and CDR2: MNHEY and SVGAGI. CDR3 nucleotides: TGTGCCAGCAGGAAACGGACGGGATCCTACGAGCAGTACTTC. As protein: CASRKRTGSYEQYF.

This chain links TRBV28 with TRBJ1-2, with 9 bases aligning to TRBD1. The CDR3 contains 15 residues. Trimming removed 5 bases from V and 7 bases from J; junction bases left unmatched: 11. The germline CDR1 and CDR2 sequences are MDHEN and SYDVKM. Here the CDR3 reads CASSPPGTGLFGYTF. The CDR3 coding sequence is TGTGCCAGCAGTCCCCCCGGGACAGGGCTCTTTGGCTACACCTTC.

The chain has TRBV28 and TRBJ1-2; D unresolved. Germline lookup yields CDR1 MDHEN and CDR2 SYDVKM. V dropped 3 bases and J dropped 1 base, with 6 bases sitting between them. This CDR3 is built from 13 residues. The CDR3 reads CASSFPDNYGYTF. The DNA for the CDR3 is TGTGCCAGCAGTTTTCCAGATAACTATGGCTACACCTTC.

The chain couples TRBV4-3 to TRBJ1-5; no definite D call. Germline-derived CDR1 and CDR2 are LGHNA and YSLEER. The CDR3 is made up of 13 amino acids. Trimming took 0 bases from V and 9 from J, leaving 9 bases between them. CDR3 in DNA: TGCGCCAGCAGCCAAGACAGCCAGCGGCCCCAGCATTTT. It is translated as CASSQDSQRPQHF.

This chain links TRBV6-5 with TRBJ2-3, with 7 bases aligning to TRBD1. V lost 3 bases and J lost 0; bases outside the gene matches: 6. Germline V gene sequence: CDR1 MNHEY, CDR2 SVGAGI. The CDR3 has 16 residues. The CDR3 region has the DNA TGTGCCAGCAGTTATGGTAACAGGGGTAGCACAGATACGCAGTATTTT. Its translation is CASSYGNRGSTDTQYF.

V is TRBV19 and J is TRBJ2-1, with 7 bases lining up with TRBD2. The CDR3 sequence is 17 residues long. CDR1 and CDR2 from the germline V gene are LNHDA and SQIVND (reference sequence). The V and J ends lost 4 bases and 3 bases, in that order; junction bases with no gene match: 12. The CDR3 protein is CASSRYPGLADYNEQFF. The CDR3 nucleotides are TGTGCCAGTAGTAGATATCCGGGGCTAGCGGACTACAATGAGCAGTTCTTC.

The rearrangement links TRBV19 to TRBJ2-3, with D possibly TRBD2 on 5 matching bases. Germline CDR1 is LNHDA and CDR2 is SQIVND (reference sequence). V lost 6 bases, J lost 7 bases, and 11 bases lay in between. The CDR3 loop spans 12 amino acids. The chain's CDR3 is CASRTDGNTQYF. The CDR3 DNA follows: TGTGCCAGTAGAACGGACGGGAATACGCAGTATTTT.

CDR3 sequence (DNA): TGTGCCTGGAGTGTACAGTCTGGAACTAATGAAAAACTGTTTTTT. It encodes CAWSVQSGTNEKLFF. This sequence joins TRBV30 and TRBJ1-4; D unclear. The CDR3 spans 15 residues. V lost 0 bases and J lost 1, with 9 bases in between. CDR1 and CDR2 (germline): GTSNPN, SVGIG (reference sequence).

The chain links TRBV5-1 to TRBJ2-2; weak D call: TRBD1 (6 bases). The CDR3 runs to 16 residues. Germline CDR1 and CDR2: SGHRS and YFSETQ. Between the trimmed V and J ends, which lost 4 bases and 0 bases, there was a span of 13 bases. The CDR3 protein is CASSQGRGANTGELFF. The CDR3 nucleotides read TGCGCCAGCAGCCAGGGCAGGGGTGCGAACACCGGGGAGCTGTTTTTT.

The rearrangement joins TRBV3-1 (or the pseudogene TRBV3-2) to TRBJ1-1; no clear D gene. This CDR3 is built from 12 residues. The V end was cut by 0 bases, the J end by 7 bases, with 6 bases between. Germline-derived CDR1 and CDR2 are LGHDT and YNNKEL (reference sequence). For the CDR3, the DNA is TGTGCCAGCAGCCAAGATCCCGTTGAAGCTTTCTTT. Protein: CASSQDPVEAFF.

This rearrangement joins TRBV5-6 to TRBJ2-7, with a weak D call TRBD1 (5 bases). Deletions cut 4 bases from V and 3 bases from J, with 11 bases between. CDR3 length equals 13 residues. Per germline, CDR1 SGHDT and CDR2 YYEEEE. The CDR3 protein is CASSGIQGYEQYF. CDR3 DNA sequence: TGTGCCAGCAGCGGAATTCAGGGCTACGAGCAGTACTTC.

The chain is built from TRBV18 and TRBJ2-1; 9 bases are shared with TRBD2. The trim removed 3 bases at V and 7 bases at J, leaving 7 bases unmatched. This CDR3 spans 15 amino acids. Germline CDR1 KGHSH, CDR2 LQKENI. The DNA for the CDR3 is TGTGCCAGCTCACCCGCGGGAGGGCCGATAAATGAGCAGTTCTTC. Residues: CASSPAGGPINEQFF.

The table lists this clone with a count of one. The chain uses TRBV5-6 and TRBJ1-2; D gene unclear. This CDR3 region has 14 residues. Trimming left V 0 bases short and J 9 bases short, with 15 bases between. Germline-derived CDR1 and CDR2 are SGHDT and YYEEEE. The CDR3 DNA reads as TGTGCCAGCAGCTTGGCTACAGAGACAAGTCGCTACACCTTC. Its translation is CASSLATETSRYTF.

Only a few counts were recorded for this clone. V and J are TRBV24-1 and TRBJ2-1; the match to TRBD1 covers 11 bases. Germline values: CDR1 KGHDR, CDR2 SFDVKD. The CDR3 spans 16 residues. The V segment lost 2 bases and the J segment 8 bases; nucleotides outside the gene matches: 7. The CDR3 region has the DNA TGTGCCACCAGTGATTCTAGGACAGGGGGCGGGGATGAGCAGTTCTTC. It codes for CATSDSRTGGGDEQFF.

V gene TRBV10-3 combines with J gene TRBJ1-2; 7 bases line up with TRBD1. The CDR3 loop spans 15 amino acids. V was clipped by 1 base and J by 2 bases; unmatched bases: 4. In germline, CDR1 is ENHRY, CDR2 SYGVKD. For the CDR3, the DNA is TGTGCCATCAGTGAGTTTACAGGGGCCAACTATGGCTACACCTTC. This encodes CAISEFTGANYGYTF.

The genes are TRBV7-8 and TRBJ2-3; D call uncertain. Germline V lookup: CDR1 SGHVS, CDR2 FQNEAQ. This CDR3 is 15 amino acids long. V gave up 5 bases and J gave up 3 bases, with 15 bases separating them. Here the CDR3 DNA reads TGTGCCAGCAGCCTCGACTTGGGTAGAACAGATACGCAGTATTTT. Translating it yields CASSLDLGRTDTQYF.

The CDR3, as DNA: TGTGCCAGCTCACCAGTGCGGCAGGGGGCGGCCGGGGAGCTGTTTTTT. Translated: CASSPVRQGAAGELFF. The chain has TRBV18 and TRBJ2-2; 8 bases fit TRBD1. CDR1 KGHSH and CDR2 LQKENI come from the germline V gene. The CDR3 has 16 residues. V dropped 2 bases and J dropped 6; count of bases not matched to a gene: 8.

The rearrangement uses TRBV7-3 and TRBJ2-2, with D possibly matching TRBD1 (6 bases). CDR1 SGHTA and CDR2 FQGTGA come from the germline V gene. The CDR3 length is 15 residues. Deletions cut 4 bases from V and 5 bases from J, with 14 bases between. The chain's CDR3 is CASSSRLGATGELFF. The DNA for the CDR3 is TGTGCCAGCAGCTCCCGACTGGGGGCGACCGGGGAGCTGTTTTTT.

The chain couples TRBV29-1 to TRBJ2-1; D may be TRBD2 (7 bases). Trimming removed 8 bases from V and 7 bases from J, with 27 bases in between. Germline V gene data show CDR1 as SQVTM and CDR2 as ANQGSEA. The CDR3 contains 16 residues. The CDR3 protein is CSSYGRPGGRRNEQFF. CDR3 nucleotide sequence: TGCAGCTCTTACGGAAGACCCGGGGGGCGCAGGAATGAGCAGTTCTTC.

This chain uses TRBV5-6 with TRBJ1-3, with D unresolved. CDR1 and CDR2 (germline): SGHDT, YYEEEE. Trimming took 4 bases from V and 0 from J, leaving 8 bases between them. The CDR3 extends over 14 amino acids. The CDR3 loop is CASSLGISGNTIYF. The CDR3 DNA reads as TGTGCCAGCAGCCTCGGGATCTCTGGAAACACCATATATTTT.

The CDR3 spells CASSPPRPGSYNEQFF. For the CDR3, the DNA is TGTGCCAGCTCACCACCGAGACCGGGATCCTACAATGAGCAGTTCTTC. The chain carries TRBV18 and TRBJ2-1, with a tentative D call TRBD2 (5 bases). The CDR3 spans 16 residues. Germline V CDR1 and CDR2: KGHSH, LQKENI. Trimming took off 0 bases at V and 1 base at J, with 10 bases between the two ends.

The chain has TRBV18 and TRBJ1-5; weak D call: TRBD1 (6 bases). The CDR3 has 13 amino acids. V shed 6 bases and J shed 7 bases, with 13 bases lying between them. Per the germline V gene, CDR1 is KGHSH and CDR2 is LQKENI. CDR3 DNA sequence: TGTGCCAGCTCCCACAGGGCATGGCAGCCCCAGCATTTT. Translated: CASSHRAWQPQHF.

As DNA, the CDR3 is TGTGCCAGTAGTATAACAGGGACTAACTATGGCTACACCTTC. Translated, it gives CASSITGTNYGYTF. The rearrangement joins TRBV19 to TRBJ1-2; tentative D call: TRBD1 (6 bases). Germline assignment: CDR1 LNHDA and CDR2 SQIVND (reference sequence). Trimming left V 2 bases short and J 0 bases short, with 7 bases between. The CDR3 runs to 14 residues.

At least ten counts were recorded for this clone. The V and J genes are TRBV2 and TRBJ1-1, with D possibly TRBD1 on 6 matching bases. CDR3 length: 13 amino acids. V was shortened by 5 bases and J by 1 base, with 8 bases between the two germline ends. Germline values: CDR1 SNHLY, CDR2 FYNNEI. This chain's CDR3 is CASSKDRNTEAFF. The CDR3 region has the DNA TGTGCCAGCAGTAAGGACAGGAACACTGAAGCTTTCTTT. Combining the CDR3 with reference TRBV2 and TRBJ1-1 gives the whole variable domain EPEVTQTPSHQVTQMGQEVILRCVPISNHLYFYWYRQILGQKVEFLVSFYNNEISEKSEIFDDQFSVERPDGSNFTLKIRSTKLEDSAMYFCASSKDRNTEAFFGQGTRLTVV.